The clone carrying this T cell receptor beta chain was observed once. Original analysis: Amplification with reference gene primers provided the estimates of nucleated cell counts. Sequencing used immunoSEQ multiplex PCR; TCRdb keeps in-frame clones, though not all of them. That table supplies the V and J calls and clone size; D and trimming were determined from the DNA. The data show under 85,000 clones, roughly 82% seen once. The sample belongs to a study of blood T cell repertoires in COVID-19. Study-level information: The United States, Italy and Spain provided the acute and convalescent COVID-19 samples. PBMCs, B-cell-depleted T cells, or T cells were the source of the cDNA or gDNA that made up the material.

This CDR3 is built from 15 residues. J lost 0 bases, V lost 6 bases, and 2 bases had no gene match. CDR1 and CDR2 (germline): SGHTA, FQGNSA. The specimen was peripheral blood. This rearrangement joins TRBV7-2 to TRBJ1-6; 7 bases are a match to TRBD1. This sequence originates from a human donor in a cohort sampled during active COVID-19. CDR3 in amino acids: CASRGQSSYNSPLHF. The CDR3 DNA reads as TGTGCCAGCAGGGGACAGAGCTCCTATAATTCACCCCTCCACTTT. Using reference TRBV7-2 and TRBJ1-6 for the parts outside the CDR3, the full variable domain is GAGVSQSPSNKVTEKGKDVELRCDPISGHTALYWYRQSLGQGLEFLIYFQGNSAPDKSGLPSDRFSAERTGGSVSTLTIQRTQQEDSAVYLCASRGQSSYNSPLHFGNGTRLTVT.